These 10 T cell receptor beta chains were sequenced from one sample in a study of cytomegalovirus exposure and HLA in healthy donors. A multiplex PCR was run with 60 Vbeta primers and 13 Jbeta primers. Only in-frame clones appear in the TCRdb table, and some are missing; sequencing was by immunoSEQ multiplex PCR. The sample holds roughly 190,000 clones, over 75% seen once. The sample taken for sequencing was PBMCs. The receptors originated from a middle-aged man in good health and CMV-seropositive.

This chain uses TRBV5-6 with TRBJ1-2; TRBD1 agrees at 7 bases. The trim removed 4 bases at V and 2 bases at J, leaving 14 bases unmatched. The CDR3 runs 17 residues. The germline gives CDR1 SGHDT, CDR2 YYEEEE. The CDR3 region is CASSEGAYTGANYGYTF. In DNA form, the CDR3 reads TGTGCCAGCAGCGAGGGGGCCTACACGGGTGCGAACTATGGCTACACCTTC.

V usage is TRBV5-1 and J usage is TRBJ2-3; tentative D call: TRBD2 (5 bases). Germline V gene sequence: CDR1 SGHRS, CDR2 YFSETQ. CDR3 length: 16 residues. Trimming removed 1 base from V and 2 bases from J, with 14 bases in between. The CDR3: CASSLIGVSPTDTQYF. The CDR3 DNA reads TGCGCCAGCAGCTTGATCGGGGTTAGTCCCACAGATACGCAGTATTTT.

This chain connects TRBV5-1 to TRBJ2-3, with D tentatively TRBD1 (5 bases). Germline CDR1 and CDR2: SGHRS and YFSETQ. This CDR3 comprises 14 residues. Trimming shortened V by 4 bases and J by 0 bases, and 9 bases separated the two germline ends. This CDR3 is CASSKQVSTDTQYF. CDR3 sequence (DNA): TGCGCCAGCAGCAAACAGGTTAGCACAGATACGCAGTATTTT.

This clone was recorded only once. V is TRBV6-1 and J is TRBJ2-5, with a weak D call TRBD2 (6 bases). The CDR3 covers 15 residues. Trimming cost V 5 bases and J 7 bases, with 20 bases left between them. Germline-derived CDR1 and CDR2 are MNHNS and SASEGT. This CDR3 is CASSQPEGLGGTQYF. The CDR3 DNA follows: TGTGCCAGCAGTCAACCGGAGGGTTTAGGAGGGACCCAGTACTTC.

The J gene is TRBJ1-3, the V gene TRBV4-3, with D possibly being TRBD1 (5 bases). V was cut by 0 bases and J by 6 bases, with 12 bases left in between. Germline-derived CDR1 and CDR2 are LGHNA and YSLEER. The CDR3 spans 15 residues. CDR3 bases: TGCGCCAGCAGCCAAGATACAGGCAGGGAAAACACCATATATTTT. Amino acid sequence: CASSQDTGRENTIYF.

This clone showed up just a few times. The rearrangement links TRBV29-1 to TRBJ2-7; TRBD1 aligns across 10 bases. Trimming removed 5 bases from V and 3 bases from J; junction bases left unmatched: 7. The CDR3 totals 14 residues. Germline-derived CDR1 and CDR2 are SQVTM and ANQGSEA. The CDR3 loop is CSVKATGGIYEQYF. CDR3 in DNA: TGCAGCGTTAAAGCGACAGGGGGCATCTACGAGCAGTACTTC.

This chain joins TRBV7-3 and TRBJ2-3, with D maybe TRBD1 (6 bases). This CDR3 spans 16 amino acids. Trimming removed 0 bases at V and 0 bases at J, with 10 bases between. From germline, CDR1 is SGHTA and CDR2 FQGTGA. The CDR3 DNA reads TGTGCCAGCAGCTTAACACCAGGGGCTAGCACAGATACGCAGTATTTT. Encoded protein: CASSLTPGASTDTQYF.

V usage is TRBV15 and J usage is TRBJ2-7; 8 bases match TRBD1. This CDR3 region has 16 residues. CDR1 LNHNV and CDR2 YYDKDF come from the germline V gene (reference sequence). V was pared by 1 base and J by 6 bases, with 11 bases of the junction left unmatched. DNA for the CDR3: TGTGCCACCAGCAGAGGCCTCGACAGGGGCCTAGGCGAGCAGTACTTC. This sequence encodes CATSRGLDRGLGEQYF.

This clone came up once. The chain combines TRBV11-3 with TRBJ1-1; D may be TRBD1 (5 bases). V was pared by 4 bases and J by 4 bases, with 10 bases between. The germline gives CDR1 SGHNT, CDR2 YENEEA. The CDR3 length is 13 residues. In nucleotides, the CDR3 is TGTGCCAGCAGCTCGGACGGGGGCACTGAAGCTTTCTTT. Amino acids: CASSSDGGTEAFF.

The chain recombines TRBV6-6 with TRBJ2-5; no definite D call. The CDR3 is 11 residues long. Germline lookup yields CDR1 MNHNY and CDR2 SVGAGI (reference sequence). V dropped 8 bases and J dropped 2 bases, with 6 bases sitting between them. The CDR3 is CASGTQETQYF. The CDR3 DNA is TGTGCCAGCGGTACTCAAGAGACCCAGTACTTC.